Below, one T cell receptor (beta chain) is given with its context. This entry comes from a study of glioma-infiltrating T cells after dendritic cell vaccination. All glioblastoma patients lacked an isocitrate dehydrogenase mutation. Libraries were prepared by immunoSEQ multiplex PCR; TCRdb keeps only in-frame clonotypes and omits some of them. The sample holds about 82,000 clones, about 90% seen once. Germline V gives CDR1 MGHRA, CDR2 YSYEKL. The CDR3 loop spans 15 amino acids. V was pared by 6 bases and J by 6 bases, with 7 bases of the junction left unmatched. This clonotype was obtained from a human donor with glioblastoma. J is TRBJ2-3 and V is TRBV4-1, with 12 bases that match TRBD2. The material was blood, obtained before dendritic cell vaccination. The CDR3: CASSLAGGGSDTQYF. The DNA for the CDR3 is TGCGCCAGCAGTCTAGCGGGGGGGGGTTCTGATACGCAGTATTTT.